This T cell receptor beta chain emerged from a study of early stage breast cancer tumors. This clone was seen a handful of times. Assay: immunoSEQ multiplex PCR; the TCRdb copy retains only in-frame clones and omits some. The sample holds about 19,000 clones, around 83% seen once. This CDR3 spans 16 amino acids. Trimming removed 3 bases from V and 4 bases from J; junction bases left unmatched: 9. The germline V gene encodes CDR1 KGHSH and CDR2 LQKENI. The chain joins TRBV18 to TRBJ1-3; 7 bases match TRBD1. The clonotype was recovered from a person aged 70 to 80 with breast cancer. What was sequenced was blood. CDR3 amino acids: CASSPSTGRTGNTIYF. CDR3 DNA sequence: TGTGCCAGCTCACCGTCGACAGGGCGAACCGGAAACACCATATATTTT. Combining the CDR3 with reference TRBV18 and TRBJ1-3 gives the whole variable domain NAGVMQNPRHLVRRRGQEARLRCSPMKGHSHVYWYRQLPEEGLKFMVYLQKENIIDESGMPKERFSAEFPKEGPSILRIQQVVRGDSAAYFCASSPSTGRTGNTIYFGEGSWLTVV.